The entry below gives a single T cell receptor beta chain sequence along with its context. Its antigen is currently unknown. 5'RACE template switching built TCR beta cDNA with unique molecular identifiers. TCRdb re-analyzed the 5' RACE reads; it lists each CDR3 protein once, without DNA. The specimen's table records 300,000 to 450,000 distinct CDR3 sequences. Germline CDR1 and CDR2: SGHRS and YFSETQ. The CDR3 spans 15 residues. This record comes from a study of T cells expressing NK-cell markers. Study-wide context: Within the sequenced cohort of eight donors, seven exhibited HCMV seropositivity and one was seronegative. Study-level points and caveats: The CD3+CD56-NKG2C+ fraction of a few donors was likewise dominated by these clonotypes.

Material for sequencing was blood T cells: a sorted CD56 or NKG2C T cell subset, CD4+ or CD8+ T cells, or bulk PBMC T cells (not recorded which). The gene calls are TRBV5-1 and TRBJ1-2; no DNA is available, so the TRBD1 call from TCRdb remains unchecked. This sequence originates from a man aged 18 to 69 in good health. The CDR3 loop reads CASSYGADGDGGYTF. Based on the CDR3 plus reference TRBV5-1 and TRBJ1-2, the full variable domain is KAGVTQTPRYLIKTRGQQVTLSCSPISGHRSVSWYQQTPGQGLQFLFEYFSETQRNKGNFPGRFSGRQFSNSRSEMNVSTLELGDSALYLCASSYGADGDGGYTFGSGTRLTVV.